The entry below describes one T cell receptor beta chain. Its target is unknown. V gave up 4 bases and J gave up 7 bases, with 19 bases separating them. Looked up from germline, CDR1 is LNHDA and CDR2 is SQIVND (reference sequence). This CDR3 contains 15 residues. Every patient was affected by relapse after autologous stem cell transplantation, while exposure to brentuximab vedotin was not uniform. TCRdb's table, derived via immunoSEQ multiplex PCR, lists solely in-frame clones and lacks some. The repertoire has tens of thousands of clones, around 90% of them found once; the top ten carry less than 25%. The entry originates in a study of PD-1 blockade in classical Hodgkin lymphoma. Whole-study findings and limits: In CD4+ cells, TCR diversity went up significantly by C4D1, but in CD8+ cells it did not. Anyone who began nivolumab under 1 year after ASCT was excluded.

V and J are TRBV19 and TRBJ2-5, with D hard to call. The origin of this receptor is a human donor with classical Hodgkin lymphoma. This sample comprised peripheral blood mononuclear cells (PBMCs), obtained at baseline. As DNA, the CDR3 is TGTGCCAGTAGTACGACATACCCGAGCTTTAGGACCCAGTACTTC. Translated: CASSTTYPSFRTQYF. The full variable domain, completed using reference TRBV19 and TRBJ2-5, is DGGITQSPKYLFRKEGQNVTLSCEQNLNHDAMYWYRQDPGQGLRLIYYSQIVNDFQKGDIAEGYSVSREKKESFPLTVTSAQKNPTAFYLCASSTTYPSFRTQYFGPGTRLLVL.